The clone carrying this T cell receptor (beta chain) occurred many times. Time point denoted: persistent/refractory GD, antithyroid drugs over 5 years with positive TRAb. There was RNA extracted from PBMCs, and the TCR library was made from it. The data are from a study of regulatory T cells in long-lasting Graves disease. Researchers made TCR beta libraries by using iRepertoire HTBI primers and running Arm-PCR on CDR3 regions. One entry per CDR3 protein, called by TCRdb with MiXCR from the multiplex PCR reads. The table lists fewer than 550,000 distinct CDR3 sequences, 20% to 25% of them singletons, with roughly 7% in the top ten. The sequencing used peripheral blood mononuclear cells (PBMCs), collected when the disease was refractory, from a patient treated with antithyroid drugs. The TCR was taken from a female donor with Graves disease.

CDR3 coding DNA: TGTGCCAGCAGTGGCCGACTCATGAACACTGAAGCTTTCTTT. Translation gives CASSGRLMNTEAFF. The chain couples TRBV2 to TRBJ1-1; D is undetermined. The V gene lost 4 bases and the J gene lost 0 bases, with 9 bases spanning the gap. Per germline, CDR1 SNHLY and CDR2 FYNNEI. The CDR3 has 14 residues.